This is a list of T cell receptor beta chains from one sample in a study of cytomegalovirus exposure and HLA in healthy donors. The assay was immunoSEQ multiplex PCR, and TCRdb's table has in-frame clones only and misses some. The top ten hold roughly 10% of the sample, which has about 70,000 clones, roughly 81% seen once. Sequenced input: PBMCs. These receptors all stem from a human donor in good health. Both conserved end residues are part of each CDR3. The D gene is left open where the match is weak. The size entry is marked missing in some rows and otherwise reads once, few, many or a size class.

j_gene: TRBJ2-1; abundance: .; d_gene: .; v_gene: TRBV14; len: 15; CDR3nt: TGTGCCAGCAGCCAAGAGAGGGGGGGCTTGGATGAGCAGTTCTTC; CDR3aa: CASSQERGGLDEQFF
j_gene: TRBJ2-7; abundance: .; d_gene: .; v_gene: TRBV5-6; len: 16; CDR3nt: TGTGCCAGCAGCCCCTTAGAGCGGCTGAGCTCCTACGAGCAGTACTTC; CDR3aa: CASSPLERLSSYEQYF
j_gene: TRBJ1-4; abundance: .; d_gene: .; v_gene: TRBV4-2; len: 13; CDR3nt: TGTGCCAGCAGCCAGGGACTAGTTGAAAAACTGTTTTTT; CDR3aa: CASSQGLVEKLFF
j_gene: TRBJ2-5; abundance: .; d_gene: .; v_gene: TRBV20-1; len: 11; CDR3nt: TGCAGTGCTAGTCGCGCTGAGACCCAGTACTTC; CDR3aa: CSASRAETQYF
j_gene: TRBJ1-1; abundance: once; d_gene: .; v_gene: TRBV6-5; len: 12; CDR3nt: TGTGCCAGCAGCCGAGGCCCCACTGAAGCTTTCTTT; CDR3aa: CASSRGPTEAFF
j_gene: TRBJ2-1; abundance: .; d_gene: TRBD2; v_gene: TRBV28; len: 16; CDR3nt: TGTGCCAGCAGTTTTCCCCCCGCGGGGGGCATAGATGAGCAGTTCTTC; CDR3aa: CASSFPPAGGIDEQFF
j_gene: TRBJ2-2; abundance: .; d_gene: TRBD1; v_gene: TRBV5-4; len: 14; CDR3nt: TGTGCCAGCAGCTCGGACAGGGTCCCCGGGGAGCTGTTTTTT; CDR3aa: CASSSDRVPGELFF
j_gene: TRBJ2-3; abundance: .; d_gene: TRBD2; v_gene: TRBV7-8; len: 15; CDR3nt: TGTGCCAGCAGGTGGAGTAGCGGGAGCACAGATACGCAGTATTTT; CDR3aa: CASRWSSGSTDTQYF
j_gene: TRBJ2-3; abundance: few; d_gene: .; v_gene: TRBV6-6; len: 11; CDR3nt: TGTGCCAGCAGTCTCTGGGGAGCGCAGTATTTT; CDR3aa: CASSLWGAQYF
j_gene: TRBJ2-7; abundance: once; d_gene: .; v_gene: TRBV4-1; len: 14; CDR3nt: TGCGCCAGCAGCCAACCGGGACAAAACTACGAGCAGTACTTC; CDR3aa: CASSQPGQNYEQYF
j_gene: TRBJ2-5; abundance: .; d_gene: TRBD2; v_gene: TRBV2; len: 18; CDR3nt: TGTGCCAGCAGTTTGATGGGGTTGAGACTAGCGGGACAAGAGACCCAGTACTTC; CDR3aa: CASSLMGLRLAGQETQYF
j_gene: TRBJ2-1; abundance: .; d_gene: TRBD2; v_gene: TRBV7-8; len: 16; CDR3nt: TGTGCCAGCAGCCCAGCCCGGGACCCCGGGAGGAGTGAGCAGTTCTTC; CDR3aa: CASSPARDPGRSEQFF
j_gene: TRBJ2-1; abundance: .; d_gene: TRBD2; v_gene: TRBV7-9; len: 16; CDR3nt: TGTGCCAGCAGCCCGGGGACTAGCGGGAGACTCGATGAGCAGTTCTTC; CDR3aa: CASSPGTSGRLDEQFF
j_gene: TRBJ2-2; abundance: .; d_gene: TRBD2; v_gene: TRBV5-1; len: 15; CDR3nt: TGCGCCAGCAGCTATTTAGCGGGAGGCACCGGGGAGCTGTTTTTT; CDR3aa: CASSYLAGGTGELFF
j_gene: TRBJ2-2; abundance: few; d_gene: TRBD2; v_gene: TRBV9; len: 17; CDR3nt: TGTGCCAGCAGCCCACAGGAGGGGACTAGCGGGACCGGGGAGCTGTTTTTT; CDR3aa: CASSPQEGTSGTGELFF
j_gene: TRBJ2-5; abundance: .; d_gene: .; v_gene: TRBV15; len: 14; CDR3nt: TGTGCCACCAGCAGAGGAGCGGGTCAAGAGACCCAGTACTTC; CDR3aa: CATSRGAGQETQYF
j_gene: TRBJ2-6; abundance: .; d_gene: TRBD1; v_gene: TRBV18; len: 17; CDR3nt: TGTGCCTCCCTGGGACAGGGGGGAGACTCTGGGGCCAACGTCCTGACTTTC; CDR3aa: CASLGQGGDSGANVLTF
j_gene: TRBJ2-1; abundance: .; d_gene: .; v_gene: TRBV11-3; len: 14; CDR3nt: TGTGCCAGCAGCCTGCGGATGTCTTACAATGAGCAGTTCTTC; CDR3aa: CASSLRMSYNEQFF
j_gene: TRBJ1-4; abundance: .; d_gene: .; v_gene: TRBV7-8; len: 14; CDR3nt: TGTGCCAGCAGCTCTAGAGCCACTAATGAAAAACTGTTTTTT; CDR3aa: CASSSRATNEKLFF
j_gene: TRBJ2-2; abundance: .; d_gene: .; v_gene: TRBV6-5; len: 14; CDR3nt: TGTGCCAGCTTTACAGGGTTCGGCGGCGGGGAGCTGTTTTTT; CDR3aa: CASFTGFGGGELFF
j_gene: TRBJ2-2; abundance: .; d_gene: .; v_gene: TRBV9; len: 19; CDR3nt: TGTGCCAGCAGCGTTTCGACAGGGAACAGCGGGAGGAACACCGGGGAGCTGTTTTTT; CDR3aa: CASSVSTGNSGRNTGELFF
j_gene: TRBJ2-7; abundance: .; d_gene: .; v_gene: TRBV5-1; len: 12; CDR3nt: TGCGCCAGCAGCTTCGACTCCTCGGAGCAGTACTTC; CDR3aa: CASSFDSSEQYF
j_gene: TRBJ2-3; abundance: .; d_gene: .; v_gene: TRBV5-1; len: 15; CDR3nt: TGCGCCAGCAGCCAAGGCTCGGCGGATACAGATACGCAGTATTTT; CDR3aa: CASSQGSADTDTQYF
j_gene: TRBJ2-2; abundance: .; d_gene: TRBD1; v_gene: TRBV5-1; len: 16; CDR3nt: TGCGCCAGCAGCCCCGGGACAGGGGGCAACACCGGGGAGCTGTTTTTT; CDR3aa: CASSPGTGGNTGELFF
j_gene: TRBJ2-1; abundance: .; d_gene: TRBD2; v_gene: TRBV4-1; len: 13; CDR3nt: TGCGCCAGCAGCCAAGGGGGACTAGCGGAGCAGTTCTTC; CDR3aa: CASSQGGLAEQFF
j_gene: TRBJ2-1; abundance: few; d_gene: TRBD2; v_gene: TRBV6-4; len: 15; CDR3nt: TGTGCCAGCAGTGATAGTAGCGGGAGTTACAATGAGCAGTTCTTC; CDR3aa: CASSDSSGSYNEQFF
j_gene: TRBJ2-7; abundance: .; d_gene: .; v_gene: TRBV5-1; len: 16; CDR3nt: TGCGCCAGCAGCGGGGGACACTCGAGGGGATCCTACGAGCAGTACTTC; CDR3aa: CASSGGHSRGSYEQYF
j_gene: TRBJ1-1; abundance: few; d_gene: TRBD1; v_gene: TRBV15; len: 17; CDR3nt: TGTGCCACCAGCAGAGATCGGAGGGACAGCAGTTTCAATGAAGCTTTCTTT; CDR3aa: CATSRDRRDSSFNEAFF
j_gene: TRBJ2-1; abundance: .; d_gene: TRBD2; v_gene: TRBV5-1; len: 16; CDR3nt: TGCGCCAGCAGCTTGGAGCCTAGCGGCTCCTACAATGAGCAGTTCTTC; CDR3aa: CASSLEPSGSYNEQFF
j_gene: TRBJ2-3; abundance: .; d_gene: .; v_gene: TRBV7-8; len: 19; CDR3nt: TGTGCCAGCAGCAAAAGGGTGCCGGGAGCTCAAATCTTTTCAGATACGCAGTATTTT; CDR3aa: CASSKRVPGAQIFSDTQYF
j_gene: TRBJ1-5; abundance: .; d_gene: TRBD1; v_gene: TRBV23-1; len: 17; CDR3nt: TGCGCCAGCAGTTACCGACAGGGGGCGCGTGGCAATCAGCCCCAGCATTTT; CDR3aa: CASSYRQGARGNQPQHF
j_gene: TRBJ1-2; abundance: once; d_gene: TRBD1; v_gene: TRBV6-1; len: 12; CDR3nt: TGTGCCAGCGAGGGGGACAGGGTTGGCTACACCTTC; CDR3aa: CASEGDRVGYTF
j_gene: TRBJ2-7; abundance: .; d_gene: TRBD1; v_gene: TRBV7-2; len: 14; CDR3nt: TGTGCCAGCAGCTTAGGGGACAGGGGCCACGAGCAGTACTTC; CDR3aa: CASSLGDRGHEQYF
j_gene: TRBJ2-7; abundance: few; d_gene: TRBD1; v_gene: TRBV28; len: 15; CDR3nt: TGTGCCAGCAGTTCCACCGGGACAGGGGACCACGAGCAGTACTTC; CDR3aa: CASSSTGTGDHEQYF
j_gene: TRBJ2-7; abundance: few; d_gene: .; v_gene: TRBV29-1; len: 15; CDR3nt: TGCAGCGTTGAAACCCGGAACAGGGTTTACTACGAGCAGTACTTC; CDR3aa: CSVETRNRVYYEQYF
j_gene: TRBJ1-1; abundance: .; d_gene: TRBD1; v_gene: TRBV18; len: 15; CDR3nt: TGTGCCAGCTCACCTACCGGGACAGGGGGAACTGAAGCTTTCTTT; CDR3aa: CASSPTGTGGTEAFF
j_gene: TRBJ2-1; abundance: few; d_gene: TRBD2; v_gene: TRBV6-4; len: 16; CDR3nt: TGTGCCAGCAGTGACTCAGGAGCGGGAGGGTGGAATGAGCAGTTCTTC; CDR3aa: CASSDSGAGGWNEQFF
j_gene: TRBJ2-2; abundance: many; d_gene: TRBD1; v_gene: TRBV6-5; len: 15; CDR3nt: TGTGCCAGCAGCCTCCGGGACAGGGACACCGGGGAGCTGTTTTTT; CDR3aa: CASSLRDRDTGELFF
j_gene: TRBJ2-3; abundance: .; d_gene: TRBD1; v_gene: TRBV30; len: 14; CDR3nt: TGTGCCTCCCAAACAGGGGTTAGCACAGATACGCAGTATTTT; CDR3aa: CASQTGVSTDTQYF
j_gene: TRBJ1-4; abundance: .; d_gene: .; v_gene: TRBV6-5; len: 13; CDR3nt: TGTGCCAGCACTCAAAGGCGGGGGGAAAAACTGTTTTTT; CDR3aa: CASTQRRGEKLFF
j_gene: TRBJ1-2; abundance: few; d_gene: TRBD1; v_gene: TRBV30; len: 14; CDR3nt: TGTGCCTGGAGTGTAGTAGGAGGTGGCCAGGGGGGCACCTTC; CDR3aa: CAWSVVGGGQGGTF
j_gene: TRBJ2-7; abundance: once; d_gene: .; v_gene: TRBV18; len: 14; CDR3nt: TGTGCCAGCTCACGGGCAGGGGACTCCTACGAGCAGTACTTC; CDR3aa: CASSRAGDSYEQYF
j_gene: TRBJ1-2; abundance: .; d_gene: TRBD1; v_gene: TRBV5-4; len: 16; CDR3nt: TGTGCCAGCAGCTTGCCCGAACACGACAGGGCCTATGGCTACACCTTC; CDR3aa: CASSLPEHDRAYGYTF
j_gene: TRBJ1-6; abundance: .; d_gene: TRBD1; v_gene: TRBV30; len: 14; CDR3nt: TGTGCCTGGAGGACAGGGTATAGTAACTCACCCCTCCACTTT; CDR3aa: CAWRTGYSNSPLHF
j_gene: TRBJ2-3; abundance: .; d_gene: .; v_gene: TRBV9; len: 14; CDR3nt: TGTGCCAGCAGCGTAGTTGCGGAGGGGGATACGCAGTATTTT; CDR3aa: CASSVVAEGDTQYF
j_gene: TRBJ2-5; abundance: .; d_gene: TRBD1; v_gene: TRBV6-5; len: 12; CDR3nt: TGTGCCACCCGGGACAGGGAAGAGACCCAGTACTTC; CDR3aa: CATRDREETQYF
j_gene: TRBJ2-2; abundance: .; d_gene: .; v_gene: TRBV27; len: 12; CDR3nt: TGTGCCAGCAGCCTAGGGAGCGGGGAGCTGTTTTTT; CDR3aa: CASSLGSGELFF
j_gene: TRBJ1-4; abundance: .; d_gene: .; v_gene: TRBV29-1; len: 15; CDR3nt: TGCAGCGTTCTGGGGGGTCAGGGAACTAATGAAAAACTGTTTTTT; CDR3aa: CSVLGGQGTNEKLFF
j_gene: TRBJ2-7; abundance: .; d_gene: TRBD1; v_gene: TRBV27; len: 14; CDR3nt: TGTGCCAGCAGTTTAAGACAGGGGGGCTACGAGCAGTACTTC; CDR3aa: CASSLRQGGYEQYF